This entry lists 8 T cell receptor beta chains sequenced from one sample in a study of shared clonotypes between healthy human individuals. TCRdb's copy holds only in-frame clones and misses some; the assay was immunoSEQ multiplex PCR. The repertoire includes about 600,000 clones, roughly 79% of them detected once, and about 11% sits in the top ten. The sequenced material came from PBMCs. Receptor source: a woman in her forties in good health. Some clones in this sample may be carry-over from other donors' samples.

The chain recombines TRBV29-1 with TRBJ2-7, with 11 bases matching TRBD1. This CDR3 region has 13 residues. Per germline, CDR1 SQVTM and CDR2 ANQGSEA. V was pared by 6 bases and J by 6 bases, with 7 bases of the junction left unmatched. Here the CDR3 DNA reads TGCAGCGTCGCGGGGACAGGGGGAGGCGAGCAGTACTTC. Amino acids: CSVAGTGGGEQYF.

This chain joins TRBV13 and TRBJ1-1; the D is unclear. This CDR3 is 14 amino acids long. CDR1 PRHDT and CDR2 FYEKMQ come from the germline V gene (reference sequence). Deletions cut 1 base from V and 5 bases from J, with 11 bases between. CDR3: CASSLDTGGTEAFF. The CDR3 DNA reads TGTGCCAGCAGCTTAGATACGGGAGGGACTGAAGCTTTCTTT.

The chain carries TRBV9 and TRBJ2-3, with D perhaps TRBD1 or TRBD2 (7 bases each). With 4 bases removed from V and 3 bases from J, the gap between germline ends came to 18 bases. There are 16 residues in the CDR3. The germline V gene has CDR1 SGDLS and CDR2 YYNGEE. CDR3 sequence (DNA): TGTGCCAGCAGCTTCGGGGGAGGGGGCCTAACAGATACGCAGTATTTT. Its translation is CASSFGGGGLTDTQYF.

The genes are TRBV5-6 and TRBJ2-1; 13 nucleotides align to TRBD2. The CDR3 extends over 15 amino acids. Per the germline V gene, CDR1 is SGHDT and CDR2 is YYEEEE. V shed 2 bases, J shed 8 bases, and the junction held 4 bases outside the gene matches. The CDR3 DNA is TGTGCCAGCAGCTTCGGGACTAGCGGGAACTATGAGCAGTTCTTC. It specifies CASSFGTSGNYEQFF.

This chain joins TRBV5-4 and TRBJ2-1, with 7 bases fitting TRBD2. V shed 4 bases and J 5 bases; nucleotides not matched to a gene: 15. Germline CDR1 reads SGHNT; CDR2 reads YYREEE (reference sequence). There are 17 residues in the CDR3. The CDR3 DNA follows: TGTGCCAGCAGCGCGGGGGTCCTTCCCGCTGAGGACAATGAGCAGTTCTTC. Residues: CASSAGVLPAEDNEQFF.

The chain is built from TRBV5-1 and TRBJ2-2; a weak D match, TRBD1 (6 bases). Germline CDR1 SGHRS, CDR2 YFSETQ. CDR3 length equals 14 residues. The V and J ends lost 5 bases and 0 bases respectively, with 8 bases between them. CDR3 DNA: TGCGCCAGCAGTGACAGGACGAACACCGGGGAGCTGTTTTTT. Translating it yields CASSDRTNTGELFF.

This chain connects TRBV30 to TRBJ2-7; no definite D call. The germline V gene encodes CDR1 GTSNPN and CDR2 SVGIG (reference sequence). V was cut by 1 base and J by 6 bases, with 10 bases left in between. The CDR3 has 12 amino acids. CDR3 residues: CAWSDSSPEQYF. The CDR3 DNA reads as TGTGCCTGGAGTGACTCTAGTCCCGAGCAGTACTTC.

The chain uses TRBV29-1 and TRBJ2-2; D is undetermined. Germline CDR1 reads SQVTM; CDR2 reads ANQGSEA. This CDR3 region has 14 residues. Trimming pared 5 bases from V and 2 bases from J, leaving 12 bases between. CDR3 loop: CSVFVTANTGELFF. The CDR3 DNA sequence: TGCAGCGTTTTCGTGACTGCCAACACCGGGGAGCTGTTTTTT.